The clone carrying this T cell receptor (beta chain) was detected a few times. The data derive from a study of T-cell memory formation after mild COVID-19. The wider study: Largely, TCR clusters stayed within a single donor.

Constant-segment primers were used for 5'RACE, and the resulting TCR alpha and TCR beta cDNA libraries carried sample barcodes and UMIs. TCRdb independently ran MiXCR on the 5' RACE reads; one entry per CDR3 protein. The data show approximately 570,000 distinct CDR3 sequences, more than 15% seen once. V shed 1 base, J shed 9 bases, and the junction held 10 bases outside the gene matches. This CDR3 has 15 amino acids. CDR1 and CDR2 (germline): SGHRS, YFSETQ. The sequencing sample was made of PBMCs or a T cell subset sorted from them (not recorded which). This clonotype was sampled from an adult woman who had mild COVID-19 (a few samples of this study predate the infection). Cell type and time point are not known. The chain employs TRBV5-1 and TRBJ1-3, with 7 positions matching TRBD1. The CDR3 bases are TGCGCCAGCAGCTTGAGACAGGGAGCCGTCGGCACCATATATTTT. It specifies CASSLRQGAVGTIYF.